Listed below are T cell receptor beta chains from one sample, sequenced in a study of OX40 agonist ivuxolimab in advanced cancers. The data were produced by immunoSEQ multiplex PCR, yet TCRdb's version contains in-frame clones alone and is incomplete. This table has 65,000 to 75,000 clones, 75% to 90% appearing once. The specimen was CD4+ or CD8+ T cells sorted from blood, collected in a trial of the OX40 agonist ivuxolimab. These receptors all come from an adult with an advanced solid tumor such as melanoma, head and neck, liver or kidney cancer. Both conserved end residues are part of each CDR3.

j_call | v_call | cdr3_aa
TRBJ2-1 | TRBV6-4 | CASSEKEGRGEQFF
TRBJ1-5 | TRBV5-6 | CASSSQGARNQPQHF
TRBJ1-2 | TRBV23-1 | CASSLNRYGGWSDYGYTF
TRBJ1-2 | TRBV4-1 | CASRPLRTSNYGYTF
TRBJ1-2 | TRBV19 | CASIGPQGGNYGYTF
TRBJ1-2 | TRBV6-5 | CASRGAVYGYTF
TRBJ1-6 | TRBV19 | CASTTSQNNSPLHF
TRBJ1-2 | TRBV11-2 | CATQRIGGVYGYTF
TRBJ2-5 | TRBV5-1 | CASSLAGQNSKETQYF
TRBJ2-7 | TRBV28 | CASSGQGGEQYF
TRBJ2-7 | TRBV2 | CASSRQGIDYEQYF
TRBJ2-7 | TRBV11-2 | CASSLASGGTYEQYF
TRBJ2-1 | TRBV5-1 | CASSLSRGAPREQFF
TRBJ2-5 | TRBV7-6 | CASSYRSGVRETQYF
TRBJ2-5 | TRBV2 | CASSAGGGETQYF
TRBJ2-3 | TRBV5-1 | CASSLGIRFTDTQYF
TRBJ2-5 | TRBV19 | CASSMNRGETQYF
TRBJ2-5 | TRBV5-8 | CASSFQVGSDQYF
TRBJ1-4 | TRBV6-5 | CASSRAGSNEKLFF
TRBJ2-1 | TRBV18 | CASSPGQGDEQFF
TRBJ1-2 | TRBV28 | CASTFGAQGYTF
TRBJ1-6 | TRBV18 | CASSPADPYNSPLHF
TRBJ2-2 | TRBV15 | CAAATGNTGELFF
TRBJ2-3 | TRBV5-6 | CASSWGDTQYF
TRBJ2-2 | TRBV5-1 | CASSSQGNGELFF
TRBJ1-2 | TRBV7-9 | CASSPRQGDGYTF
- | TRBV18 | CASSGFLYEQYF
TRBJ1-2 | TRBV28 | CASMEGANYGYTF
TRBJ2-3 | TRBV4-3 | CASSQRSTDTQYF
TRBJ1-1 | TRBV6-6 | CASSYPGSGEAFF
TRBJ2-5 | TRBV5-4 | CASSPAGTGVGTQYF
TRBJ1-3 | TRBV6-6 | CASTPTGDSSGNTIYF
TRBJ2-5 | TRBV30 | CAGGEKETQYF
TRBJ1-3 | TRBV7-9 | CASSLGRTPGDTIYF
TRBJ1-1 | TRBV18 | CASSLGQVEAFF
TRBJ2-7 | TRBV6-1 | CASRTSGSYEQYF
TRBJ1-4 | TRBV5-1 | CASRGGSDEKLFF
TRBJ1-6 | TRBV25-1 | CASSATGINSPLHF
TRBJ2-1 | TRBV5-1 | CASSLEASVGGYNEQFF